Listed below are T cell receptor beta chains from one sample, sequenced in a study of human T cells and chemical hapten exposure. TCRdb re-called the RACE reads through MiXCR, storing one row per CDR3 protein. The sample shows about 50,000 distinct CDR3 sequences, approximately 4.5% of them seen only once. Sequencing was carried out using whole blood. The receptors originated from a female donor in good health. Some clones in this sample may be carry-over from other donors' samples. Both conserved end residues are part of each CDR3.

length,V,CDR3
15,TRBV9,CASSSGGGGTDTQYF
17,TRBV3-1,CASSRRRNPGGWTEAFF
16,TRBV6-5,CASSRLAGSLDDEQFF
17,TRBV6-5,CASSHLGHGFSNYGYTF
10,TRBV12-3/TRBV12-4,CASSPGEAFF
16,TRBV7-9,CASRPGSQPFTDTQYF
16,TRBV4-2,CASSQDRSQGAYGYTF
16,TRBV6-2/TRBV6-3,CASSWFGQTMNTEAFF
13,TRBV5-1,CASSTSRGFTLHF
19,TRBV20-1,CSARDSGTGGPLRGSPLHF
14,TRBV20-1,CSARSGTGREKLFF
14,TRBV12-3/TRBV12-4,CASRRTVMNTEAFF
17,TRBV12-3/TRBV12-4,CASSPPRGGMGTDTQYF
15,TRBV7-2,CASSFSGGAEDTQYF
15,TRBV20-1,CSANTGLAGVDTQYF
15,TRBV7-9,CASSLSGHSTDTQYF
14,TRBV30,CAWSVKGSPYEQYF
14,TRBV5-4,CASSQSWPNYGYTF
13,TRBV7-9,CASSHGQGEKLFF
15,TRBV2,CASSVQGARNSPLHF
11,TRBV5-1,CASSMEGAAFF
13,TRBV2,CAPSKWITTEAFF
13,TRBV12-3/TRBV12-4,CASSLGQDYEQYF
14,TRBV7-3,CASSVGGMPDTQYF
15,TRBV5-1,CASSLVAGGLTEAFF
14,TRBV5-5,CASSRDRGNSPLHF
14,TRBV10-3,CAISESKSTDTQYF
14,TRBV13,CASSPTGDNYGYTF
12,TRBV29-1,CGIGPREYEQYF
15,TRBV15,CATSSQGGAGQPQHF
13,TRBV7-7,CASSLGGGDEQFF
13,TRBV28,CASRGTGNTEAFF
16,TRBV12-3/TRBV12-4,CASSLRGTGGSYEQYF
14,TRBV20-1,CSAGRTGGNQPQHF
15,TRBV28,CASRSGTGSRDTQYF
18,TRBV6-6,CASSYSRLRGDSGNTIYF
17,TRBV6-1,CASSEGTGGSGANVLTF
16,TRBV18,CASSPTGGVHNSPLHF
14,TRBV5-1,CASSPGTSGVNENF
17,TRBV7-9,CASSHRTGRAGANILTF
15,TRBV18,CASSPFVQGSNEQFF
14,TRBV10-3,CAISEYGVTDTQYF
14,TRBV5-6,CASSLGPTTGELFF
12,TRBV20-1,CSGRIAKNIQYF
16,TRBV5-1,CASSKGTGGWNTEAFF
17,TRBV7-6,CASSLLQGAFPVQEAFF
15,TRBV7-9,CASSIRDGGEDTQYF
15,TRBV5-8,CASSFDMARKNIQYF
14,TRBV5-1,CASRTEVGGVEAFF
17,TRBV7-9,CASSGPAEMILQENQYF
14,TRBV7-2,CASSLSPGTYEQYF
16,TRBV4-3,CASSQDWTGVWYEQYF
14,TRBV20-1,CSASRGGAYNEQFF
13,TRBV7-2,CASSTGLNSVEYF
16,TRBV20-1,CSASYGASTGDGEAFF
17,TRBV19,CASSSPSFLRIPYGYTF